One T cell receptor (beta chain) is described in this entry. Antigen: not known. Sequencing of TCR beta covered CD8+ and CD4+ T cells obtained from blood. TEMRA cells were enriched by FACS, and CD4+ and CD8+ T cells were negatively isolated. Germline V gene sequence: CDR1 MNHNS, CDR2 SASEGT. The ends were cut back, 6 bases at V and 3 bases at J, with 18 bases in the middle. The CDR3 runs to 15 residues. The data are from a study of CD8 T cells in Susac syndrome. Whole-study results and caveats: The study acknowledged a relatively small number of individuals in its TCR sequencing and HLA analysis.

RNA in amounts of roughly 0.5 to 1 ug was reverse transcribed with random hexamers. TCRdb re-called the immunoSEQ multiplex PCR reads with MiXCR, one entry per CDR3 protein. The table shows 200,000 or so distinct CDR3 sequences, with 80% to 95% occurring only once. Source material: CD8+ T cells from PBMCs. This chain joins TRBV6-1 and TRBJ2-7, with no clear D. The clonotype originates from a human donor with multiple sclerosis. The CDR3 DNA is TGTGCCAGCAGACCGTCCCCGGTGGGTGGCTACGAGCAGTACTTC. It translates to CASRPSPVGGYEQYF.